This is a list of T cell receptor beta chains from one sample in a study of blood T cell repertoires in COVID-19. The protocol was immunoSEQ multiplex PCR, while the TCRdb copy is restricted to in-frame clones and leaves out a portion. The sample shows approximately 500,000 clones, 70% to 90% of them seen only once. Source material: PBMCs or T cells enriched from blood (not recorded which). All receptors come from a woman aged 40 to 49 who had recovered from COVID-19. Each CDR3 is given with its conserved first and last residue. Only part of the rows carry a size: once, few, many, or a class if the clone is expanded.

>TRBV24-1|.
CATSPGGGAYTEAFF
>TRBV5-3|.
CARSKRTSQTYEQYF
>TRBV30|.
CAWSVRGGLGAFF
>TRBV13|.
CASSLAGQPISGNTIYF
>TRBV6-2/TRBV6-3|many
CASSYSLANQYEAFF
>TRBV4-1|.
CASSQDFREEAFF
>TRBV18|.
CASSPRTSGTTDTQYF
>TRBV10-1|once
CASSEASGPGFF
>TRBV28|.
CASSLWGQLLRSDTQYF
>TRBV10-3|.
CAIAQRTGVNEKLFF
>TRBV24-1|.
CATSDLTGSTGELFF
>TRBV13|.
CASSFQAGGSEQYF
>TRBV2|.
CASSVGQGYGQPQHF
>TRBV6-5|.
CASGGGRANEQFF
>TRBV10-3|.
CAISDRDEKLFF
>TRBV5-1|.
CASRGQGGYGYTF
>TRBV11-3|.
CASSAPGQINYGYTF
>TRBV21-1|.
CASSKARRTSGRYEQFF
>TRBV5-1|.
CASSVTGEHVTGELFF
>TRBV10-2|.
CASNGLRTYNEQFF
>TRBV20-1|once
CSARSGDGYTF
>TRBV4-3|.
CASSRSGRGGYTF
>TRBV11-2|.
CASSLTGGKTEAFF
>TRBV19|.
CASSTDQGPAFF
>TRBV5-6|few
CASSTRQGGRSQPQHF
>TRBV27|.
CASRPLPGWTEAFF
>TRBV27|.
CASCKVGQNYGYTF
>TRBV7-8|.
CASSGRGQINQPQHF
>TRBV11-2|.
CASSSLYEQYF
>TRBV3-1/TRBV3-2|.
CASSQESQGPNYGYTF
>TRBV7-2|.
CASSLLGLNSYEQYF
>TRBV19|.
CASRIPSGEAFF
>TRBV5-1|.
CASSLSASYNEQFF
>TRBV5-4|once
CASSSGQVTETQYF
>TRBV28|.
CASSFVAGTDTQYF
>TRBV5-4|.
CASSQPTGAGNTIYF
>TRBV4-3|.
CASSQDYGLALAYEQYF
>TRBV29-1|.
CSVEWLAGVLNNEQFF
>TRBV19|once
CASTVTIPGLAGISPLAKNIQYF
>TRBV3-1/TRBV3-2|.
CASSQGRGSTF
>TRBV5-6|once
CASSRTGGTYEQYF
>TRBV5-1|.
CASSQDRAGNTIYF
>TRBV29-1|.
CSACRGLAEAFF
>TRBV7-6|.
CASSLLAGALNEQFF
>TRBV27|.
CASTSPGLFGYTF
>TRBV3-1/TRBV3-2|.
CASSQRGGTEAFF
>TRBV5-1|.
CASSQDRGRVNTEAFF
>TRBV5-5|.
CASSSRASSTEAFF
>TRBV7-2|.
CASSSPRAGQVAYTQYF
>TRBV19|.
CASRGGAYEQYF
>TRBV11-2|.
CASSLLETGNTEAFF
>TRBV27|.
CASSFGGSTEAFF
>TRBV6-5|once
CASKPIDRGNTEAFF
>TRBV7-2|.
CASSMGQGAEAFF
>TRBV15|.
CATSLGTYYEQYF
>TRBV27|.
CASSSAYQGAYRYEQYF
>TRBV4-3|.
CASSQDRRGQGSSAEAFF
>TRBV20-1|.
CSASQRYEQYF
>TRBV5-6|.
CASSLPGGSNEQFF